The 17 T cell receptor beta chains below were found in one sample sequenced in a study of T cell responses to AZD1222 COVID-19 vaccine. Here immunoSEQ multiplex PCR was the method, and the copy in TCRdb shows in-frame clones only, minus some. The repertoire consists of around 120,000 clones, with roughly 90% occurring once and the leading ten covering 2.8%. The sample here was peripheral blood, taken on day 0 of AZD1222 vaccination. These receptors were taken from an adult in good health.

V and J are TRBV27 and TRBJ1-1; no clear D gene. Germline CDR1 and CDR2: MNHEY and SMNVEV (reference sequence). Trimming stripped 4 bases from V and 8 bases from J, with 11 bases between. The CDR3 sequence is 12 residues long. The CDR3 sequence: CASSSPGKEAFF. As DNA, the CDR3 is TGTGCCAGCAGTTCTCCAGGAAAGGAAGCTTTCTTT.

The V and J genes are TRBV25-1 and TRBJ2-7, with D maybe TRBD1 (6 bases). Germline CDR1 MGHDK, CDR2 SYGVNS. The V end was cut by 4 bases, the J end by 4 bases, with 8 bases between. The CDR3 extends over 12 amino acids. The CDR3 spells CASSADRYEQYF. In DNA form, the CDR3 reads TGTGCCAGCAGTGCCGACAGGTACGAGCAGTACTTC.

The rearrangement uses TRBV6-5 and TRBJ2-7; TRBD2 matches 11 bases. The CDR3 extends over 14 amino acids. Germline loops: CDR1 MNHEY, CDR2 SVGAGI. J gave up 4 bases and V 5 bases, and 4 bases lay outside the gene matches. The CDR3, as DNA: TGTGCCAGCAGTCCTAGCGGGAGGTCGTACGAGCAGTACTTC. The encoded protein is CASSPSGRSYEQYF.

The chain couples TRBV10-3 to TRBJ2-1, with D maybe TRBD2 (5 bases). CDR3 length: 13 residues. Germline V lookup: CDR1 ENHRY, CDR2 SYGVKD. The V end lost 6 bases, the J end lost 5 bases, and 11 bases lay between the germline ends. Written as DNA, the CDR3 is TGTGCCATCAGGGGAGTTGGTGACAATGAGCAGTTCTTC. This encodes CAIRGVGDNEQFF.

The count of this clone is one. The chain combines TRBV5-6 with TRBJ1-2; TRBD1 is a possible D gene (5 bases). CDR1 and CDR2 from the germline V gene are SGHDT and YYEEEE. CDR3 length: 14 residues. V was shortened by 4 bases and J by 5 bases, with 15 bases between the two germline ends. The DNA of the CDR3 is TGTGCCAGCAGCCCCACCCCGGGGGAATATGGCTACACCTTC. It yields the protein CASSPTPGEYGYTF.

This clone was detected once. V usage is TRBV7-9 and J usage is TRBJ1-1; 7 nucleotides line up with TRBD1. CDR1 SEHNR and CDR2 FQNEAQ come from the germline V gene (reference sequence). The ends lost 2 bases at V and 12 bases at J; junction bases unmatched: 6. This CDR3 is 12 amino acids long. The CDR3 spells CASSLLQGGTFF. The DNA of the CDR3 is TGTGCCAGCAGCTTACTCCAGGGGGGTACTTTCTTT. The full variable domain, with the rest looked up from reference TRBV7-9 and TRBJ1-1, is DTGVSQNPRHKITKRGQNVTFRCDPISEHNRLYWYRQTLGQGPEFLTYFQNEAQLEKSRLLSDRFSAERPKGSFSTLEIQRTEQGDSAMYLCASSLLQGGTFFGQGTRLTVV.

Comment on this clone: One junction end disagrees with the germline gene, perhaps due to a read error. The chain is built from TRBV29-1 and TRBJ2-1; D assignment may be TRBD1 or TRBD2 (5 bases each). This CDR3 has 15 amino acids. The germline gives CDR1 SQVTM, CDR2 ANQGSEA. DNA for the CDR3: TGCGGCGTTGAAGCAGGGAGCTATGTAACCAATGAGCAGTTCTTC. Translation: CGVEAGSYVTNEQFF.

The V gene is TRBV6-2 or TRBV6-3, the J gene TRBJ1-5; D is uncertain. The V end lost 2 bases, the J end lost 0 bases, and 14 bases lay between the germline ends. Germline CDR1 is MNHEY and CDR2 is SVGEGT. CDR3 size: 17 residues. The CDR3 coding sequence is TGTGCCAGCAGTTACAGTGTCCGGTCCTATAGCAATCAGCCCCAGCATTTT. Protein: CASSYSVRSYSNQPQHF.

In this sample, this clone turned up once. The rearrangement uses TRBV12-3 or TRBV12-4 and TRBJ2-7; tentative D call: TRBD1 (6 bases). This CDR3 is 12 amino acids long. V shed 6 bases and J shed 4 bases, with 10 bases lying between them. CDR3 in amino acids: CASRNRAYEQYF. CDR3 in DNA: TGTGCCAGCAGAAACAGGGCGTACGAGCAGTACTTC.

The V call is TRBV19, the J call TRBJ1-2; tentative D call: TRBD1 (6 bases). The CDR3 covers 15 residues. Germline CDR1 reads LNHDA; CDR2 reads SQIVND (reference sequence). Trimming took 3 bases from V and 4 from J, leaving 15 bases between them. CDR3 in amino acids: CASSILQGIGYGYTF. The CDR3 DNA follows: TGTGCCAGTAGTATCCTACAGGGTATAGGCTATGGCTACACCTTC.

CDR3 sequence reads: CASSSSGRKDEQYF. The CDR3 DNA follows: TGTGCCAGCAGCTCAAGCGGGAGAAAGGACGAGCAGTACTTC. The chain carries TRBV7-9 and TRBJ2-7, with TRBD2 matching over 8 bases. With V trimmed by 4 bases and J by 5 bases, 7 bases remained unmatched. The CDR3 is 14 residues long. In germline, CDR1 is SEHNR, CDR2 FQNEAQ (reference sequence).

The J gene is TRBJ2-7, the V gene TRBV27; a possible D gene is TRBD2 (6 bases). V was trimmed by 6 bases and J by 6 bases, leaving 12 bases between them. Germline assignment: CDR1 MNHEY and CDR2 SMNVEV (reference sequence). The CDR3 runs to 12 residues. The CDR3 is CASSRPRGEQYF. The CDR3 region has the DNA TGTGCCAGCAGCCGCCCGCGGGGCGAGCAGTACTTC.

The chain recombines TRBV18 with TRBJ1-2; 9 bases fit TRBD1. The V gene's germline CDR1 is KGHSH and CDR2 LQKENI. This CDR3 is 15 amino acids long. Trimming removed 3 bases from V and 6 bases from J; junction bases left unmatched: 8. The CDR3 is CASSPRTGEGDGYTF. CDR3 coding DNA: TGTGCCAGCTCACCCAGGACAGGGGAAGGGGATGGCTACACCTTC. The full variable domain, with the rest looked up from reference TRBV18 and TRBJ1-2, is NAGVMQNPRHLVRRRGQEARLRCSPMKGHSHVYWYRQLPEEGLKFMVYLQKENIIDESGMPKERFSAEFPKEGPSILRIQQVVRGDSAAYFCASSPRTGEGDGYTFGSGTRLTVV.

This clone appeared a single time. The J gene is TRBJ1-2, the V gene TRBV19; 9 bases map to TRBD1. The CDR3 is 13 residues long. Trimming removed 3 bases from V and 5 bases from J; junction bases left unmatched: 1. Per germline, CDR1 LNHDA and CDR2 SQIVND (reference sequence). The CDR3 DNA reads TGTGCCAGTAGTATGGGGACAGGGTATGGCTACACCTTC. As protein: CASSMGTGYGYTF.

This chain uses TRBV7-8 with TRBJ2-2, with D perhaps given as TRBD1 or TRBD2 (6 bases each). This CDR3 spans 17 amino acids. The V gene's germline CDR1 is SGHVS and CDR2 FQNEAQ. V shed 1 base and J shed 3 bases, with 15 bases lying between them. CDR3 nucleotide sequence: TGTGCCAGCAGCTTAGTAGTAGGGGGGACGGACACCGGGGAGCTGTTTTTT. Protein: CASSLVVGGTDTGELFF.

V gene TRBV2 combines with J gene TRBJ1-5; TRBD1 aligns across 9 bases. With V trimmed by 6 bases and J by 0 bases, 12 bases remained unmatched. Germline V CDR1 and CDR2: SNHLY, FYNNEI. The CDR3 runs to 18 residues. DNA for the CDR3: TGTGCCAGCAGCTACGGACAGGGGACTCCCTATAGCAATCAGCCCCAGCATTTT. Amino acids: CASSYGQGTPYSNQPQHF.

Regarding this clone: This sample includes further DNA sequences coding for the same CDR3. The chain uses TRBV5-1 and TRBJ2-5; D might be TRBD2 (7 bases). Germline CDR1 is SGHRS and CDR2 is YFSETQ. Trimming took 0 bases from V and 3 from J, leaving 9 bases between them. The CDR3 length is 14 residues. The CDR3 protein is CASSLGGGEETQYF. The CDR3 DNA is TGCGCCAGCAGCTTGGGAGGGGGGGAAGAGACCCAGTACTTC.